Reported below is one T cell receptor beta chain. Original methodology: Using reference gene primer amplification, nucleated cell counts were estimated. Method: immunoSEQ multiplex PCR; TCRdb's copy keeps in-frame clones and lacks some. Clone size and the V and J calls come from that table; the DNA yielded D and trimming. The sample lists approximately 230,000 clones, roughly 82% occurring once. Trimming removed 0 bases at V and 2 bases at J, with 8 bases between. Germline CDR1 is GTSNPN and CDR2 is SVGIG (reference sequence). The CDR3 is 14 amino acids. This entry is derived from a study of blood T cell repertoires in COVID-19. Study context: Some COVID-19 samples were acute and others convalescent; all came from the United States, Italy and Spain.

The chain links TRBV30 to TRBJ1-5; D gene uncertain. The TCR sequence derives from a woman aged 80 or older with active or convalescent COVID-19. Sequenced input: peripheral blood. For the CDR3, the DNA is TGTGCCTGGAGTGTTACCGGGGGCAATCAGCCCCAGCATTTT. Its translation: CAWSVTGGNQPQHF.